Sequencing of this TCR beta chain was carried out in a study of T-cell memory formation after mild COVID-19. General study findings and limits: Cross-reactive memory appears to have joined, as suggested by some responding clones showing up in pre-infection memory.

TCRdb reanalysed the 5' RACE reads using MiXCR and keeps one entry per CDR3 protein. The sample records about 320,000 distinct CDR3 sequences, approximately 15% being singletons. Germline V gives CDR1 MGHRA, CDR2 YSYEKL. V dropped 6 bases and J dropped 0 bases, with 17 bases sitting between them. This CDR3 spans 16 amino acids. This clonotype has a count of ten or more. Its antigen is unknown. The clonotype originates from a man aged 18 to 35 who had mild COVID-19 (a few samples of this study predate the infection). Cell type and time point are not known. The chain uses TRBV4-1 and TRBJ1-1; TRBD1 is a possible D gene (6 bases). The sample taken for sequencing was PBMCs or a T cell subset sorted from them (not recorded which). The CDR3 spells CASRHTPGHVNTEAFF. The CDR3 DNA reads as TGCGCCAGCAGACACACTCCGGGACACGTGAACACTGAAGCTTTCTTT.